The next 15 T cell receptor beta chains were all read from a single sample in a study of early T cells in non-severe SARS-CoV-2 infection. TCRdb called the 5' RACE reads again in MiXCR, with one record for every CDR3 protein. This sample has 35,000 to 40,000 distinct CDR3 sequences; 5.8% occur once, and the top ten carry less than 8.5%. Sequences were obtained from whole blood. Receptor source: an adult who was a healthcare worker with PCR-confirmed SARS-CoV-2 infection or an uninfected control (not recorded which).

At least ten counts were recorded for this clonotype. The DNA of the CDR3 is TGTGCCAGCAGCTTAGAACGGCGATTCCAAGAGACCCAGTACTTC. It yields the protein CASSLERRFQETQYF. The chain is built from TRBV7-2 and TRBJ2-5; D not resolved. Germline V CDR1 and CDR2: SGHTA, FQGNSA. Between the trimmed V and J ends, which lost 1 base and 1 base, there was a span of 10 bases. The CDR3 covers 15 residues.

This clonotype was seen at least ten times. The chain employs TRBV29-1 and TRBJ2-2; tentative D call: TRBD1 (6 bases). CDR1 SQVTM and CDR2 ANQGSEA come from the germline V gene. V was cut by 6 bases and J by 3 bases, with 14 bases left in between. This CDR3 has 14 residues. Here the CDR3 DNA reads TGCAGCGTCGCAGGGGATCGGTACACCGGGGAGCTGTTTTTT. Translation gives CSVAGDRYTGELFF.

This clonotype showed up many times. V is TRBV7-2 and J is TRBJ2-1; D not certain. This CDR3 spans 15 amino acids. V was clipped by 0 bases and J by 8 bases, with 14 bases between them. Germline V gene data show CDR1 as SGHTA and CDR2 as FQGNSA. CDR3 DNA sequence: TGTGCCAGCAGCTTAGCGGGCACGCCCTTAGATGAGCAGTTCTTC. This encodes CASSLAGTPLDEQFF.

This clonotype occurred many times. The V gene is TRBV29-1, the J gene TRBJ2-7; TRBD1 matches 7 bases. CDR3 length equals 13 residues. Germline CDR1 and CDR2: SQVTM and ANQGSEA. With V trimmed by 7 bases and J by 2 bases, 8 bases remained unmatched. The CDR3 here is CSALRGQTYEQYF. In nucleotides, the CDR3 is TGCAGCGCCCTTAGGGGACAGACCTACGAGCAGTACTTC.

This clonotype was counted at least ten times. The CDR3 spells CSVGSTSGTAFF. Here the CDR3 DNA reads TGCAGCGTTGGATCCACTTCGGGTACGGCTTTCTTT. The chain employs TRBV29-1 and TRBJ1-1; D is ambiguous. Germline loops: CDR1 SQVTM, CDR2 ANQGSEA. The CDR3 has 12 amino acids. V lost 4 bases to trimming and J lost 11 bases, with 17 bases between them.

In this sample, this clonotype turned up many times. The chain recombines TRBV7-2 with TRBJ2-3; D ambiguous. CDR1 SGHTA and CDR2 FQGNSA come from the germline V gene. The CDR3 consists of 15 residues. Trimming cost V 5 bases and J 0 bases, with 12 bases left between them. The chain's CDR3 is CASSARAASTDTQYF. For the CDR3, the DNA is TGTGCCAGCAGCGCGAGAGCAGCGAGCACAGATACGCAGTATTTT.

This clonotype appeared many times. This chain connects TRBV29-1 to TRBJ2-6; 13 bases line up with TRBD2. The V segment lost 1 base and the J segment 4 bases; nucleotides outside the gene matches: 7. Germline CDR1 reads SQVTM; CDR2 reads ANQGSEA. The CDR3 length is 18 residues. The DNA for the CDR3 is TGCAGCGTTGAAGGAGGCGGACTAGCGGGAGCCGGGGCCAACGTCCTGACTTTC. Protein: CSVEGGGLAGAGANVLTF.

The V call is TRBV3-1, the J call TRBJ2-6; weak D call: TRBD1 (5 bases). CDR3 length: 19 amino acids. Looked up from germline, CDR1 is LGHDT and CDR2 is YNNKEL (reference sequence). Trimming removed 2 bases at V and 0 bases at J, with 17 bases between. The chain's CDR3 is CASSQSVRQTSSGANVLTF. The CDR3 nucleotides are TGTGCCAGCAGCCAAAGTGTAAGACAGACCAGCTCTGGGGCCAACGTCCTGACTTTC.

This clonotype was found many times. The chain employs TRBV5-5 and TRBJ1-2; 9 bases line up with TRBD1. CDR3 length: 14 amino acids. V shed 2 bases and J 7 bases; nucleotides not matched to a gene: 6. Germline V gene sequence: CDR1 SGHKS, CDR2 YYEKEE (reference sequence). This chain's CDR3 is CASSFRDREGGYTF. DNA of the CDR3: TGTGCCAGCAGCTTCCGGGACAGGGAAGGTGGCTACACCTTC.

The table lists this clonotype with a few counts. The chain joins TRBV20-1 to TRBJ1-5; 7 bases fit TRBD1. CDR1 and CDR2 from the germline V gene are DFQATT and SNEGSKA (reference sequence). The V and J ends lost 2 bases and 10 bases, in that order; junction bases with no gene match: 5. The CDR3 runs 12 residues. CDR3 protein: CSARPDREPQHF. CDR3 nucleotides: TGCAGTGCTAGACCAGACAGGGAACCCCAGCATTTT.

This clonotype was picked up many times. The rearrangement joins TRBV5-1 to TRBJ1-2; no firm D call. Germline V gives CDR1 SGHRS, CDR2 YFSETQ. V lost 2 bases and J 3 bases, leaving 8 bases between the germline ends. The CDR3 has 13 residues. CDR3 amino acids: CASSLLMDYGYTF. The CDR3 DNA reads TGCGCCAGCAGCTTATTAATGGACTATGGCTACACCTTC.

This clonotype was counted at least ten times. Here the CDR3 reads CASSPRQGTSGNTIYF. The CDR3 DNA sequence: TGTGCCAGCAGCCCCCGACAGGGCACCTCTGGAAACACCATATATTTT. The chain recombines TRBV7-9 with TRBJ1-3; TRBD1 agrees at 7 bases. The germline gives CDR1 SEHNR, CDR2 FQNEAQ (reference sequence). Germline trimming cut 5 bases from V and 0 bases from J; bases unmatched to any gene: 7. The CDR3 extends over 16 amino acids.

This clonotype occurred many times. This chain links TRBV12-3 or TRBV12-4 with TRBJ1-4, with a possible D match to TRBD1 (6 bases). V was cut by 5 bases and J by 5 bases, with 12 bases left in between. CDR3 length equals 14 residues. CDR3: CASSPGQGNEKLFF. DNA for the CDR3: TGTGCCAGCAGTCCGGGGCAGGGGAATGAAAAACTGTTTTTT.

A few counts support this clonotype. The genes are TRBV20-1 and TRBJ2-5; the D is unclear. This CDR3 has 11 residues. Germline-derived CDR1 and CDR2 are DFQATT and SNEGSKA (reference sequence). V was cut by 1 base and J by 3 bases, with 3 bases left in between. This CDR3 is CSARGEETQYF. The CDR3 DNA reads TGCAGTGCTAGAGGGGAAGAGACCCAGTACTTC.

The chain carries TRBV6-1 and TRBJ2-7; 8 bases map to TRBD1. V dropped 7 bases and J dropped 2; count of bases not matched to a gene: 4. CDR3 length: 13 amino acids. The germline V gene encodes CDR1 MNHNS and CDR2 SASEGT. The CDR3 sequence: CASTPTGAYEQYF. The CDR3 region has the DNA TGTGCCAGCACCCCGACAGGGGCCTACGAGCAGTACTTC.